This T cell receptor beta chain was sequenced during a study of blood T cell repertoires in COVID-19. The CDR3 is 12 residues long. Germline V lookup: CDR1 SNHLY, CDR2 FYNNEI. Trimming removed 8 bases at V and 3 bases at J, with 11 bases between. Under the authors' procedure: Amplifying reference gene primers gave estimates of nucleated cell counts. Data came from immunoSEQ multiplex PCR; TCRdb stores just in-frame clones and leaves some out. V and J calls and clone size are as listed in that table; D and trimming were resolved from the DNA. The sample yields under 130,000 clones, about three quarters seen once.

The sample consisted of peripheral blood. The origin of this receptor is a woman between 65 and 79 years old with acute or convalescent COVID-19. The rearrangement joins TRBV2 to TRBJ2-7, with D hard to call. CDR3 nucleotide sequence: TGTGCCAGCGGATTGGGCCACTACGAGCAGTACTTC. The encoded protein is CASGLGHYEQYF.